This T cell receptor (beta chain) was sequenced during a study of PD-1 blockade in classical Hodgkin lymphoma. A remark on this clone: Its target is not known.

The study, taken as a whole, reports: Baseline diversity resembling that of newly diagnosed patients was seen in complete responders.

Brentuximab vedotin exposure varied, and every patient relapsed after autologous stem cell transplantation. Only in-frame clones appear in the TCRdb table, and some are missing; sequencing was by immunoSEQ multiplex PCR. This sample carries some 96,000 clones, approximately 80% of them seen once, and the ten largest clones take roughly 15%. The sequence was obtained from a human donor with classical Hodgkin lymphoma. Here the sequenced sample was peripheral blood mononuclear cells (PBMCs), taken before the second cycle of nivolumab.

The CDR3 nucleotides read TGCGCCAGCAGCCAAGCCCCCCCCAGGGATTCTGGCTACACCTTC. Translated, it gives CASSQAPPRDSGYTF. The rearrangement joins TRBV4-1 to TRBJ1-2, with D possibly being TRBD1 (5 bases). V was clipped by 1 base and J by 7 bases, with 16 bases between them. Germline CDR1 is MGHRA and CDR2 is YSYEKL. The CDR3 has 15 amino acids.